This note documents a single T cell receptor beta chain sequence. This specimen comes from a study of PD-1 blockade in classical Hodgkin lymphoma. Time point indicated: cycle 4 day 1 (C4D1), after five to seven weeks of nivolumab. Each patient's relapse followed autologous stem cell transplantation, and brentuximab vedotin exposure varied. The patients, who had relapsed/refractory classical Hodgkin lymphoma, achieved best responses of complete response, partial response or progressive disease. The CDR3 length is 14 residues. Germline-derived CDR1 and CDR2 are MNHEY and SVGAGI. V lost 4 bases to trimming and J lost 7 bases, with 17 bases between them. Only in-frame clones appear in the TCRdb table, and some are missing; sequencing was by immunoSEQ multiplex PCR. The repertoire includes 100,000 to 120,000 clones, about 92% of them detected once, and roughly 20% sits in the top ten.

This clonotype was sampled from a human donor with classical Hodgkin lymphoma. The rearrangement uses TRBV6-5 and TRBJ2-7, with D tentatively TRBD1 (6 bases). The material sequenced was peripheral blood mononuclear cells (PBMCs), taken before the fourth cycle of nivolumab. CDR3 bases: TGTGCCAGCAGTTCTGGACAGCGAGGTAGGGAGCAGTACTTC. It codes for CASSSGQRGREQYF.